These 20 T cell receptor beta chains came from one sample sequenced in a study of cytomegalovirus exposure and HLA in healthy donors. Produced via immunoSEQ multiplex PCR; TCRdb's table is partial and in-frame only. The sample holds about 130,000 clones, 70% to 90% seen once. Sequenced: PBMCs. The receptors derive from a woman in her 30s in good health and CMV-seropositive.

The rearrangement joins TRBV11-2 to TRBJ2-2; D remains unclear. In germline, CDR1 is SGHAT, CDR2 FQNNGV. V lost 2 bases and J 4 bases, leaving 8 bases between the germline ends. This CDR3 has 14 amino acids. The CDR3 sequence is CASSLKLSTGELFF. The CDR3, as DNA: TGTGCCAGCAGCTTAAAACTTAGCACCGGGGAGCTGTTTTTT.

The chain combines TRBV2 with TRBJ2-1, with 10 bases fitting TRBD1. The CDR3 length is 14 residues. Germline CDR1 is SNHLY and CDR2 is FYNNEI. The ends lost 5 bases at V and 7 bases at J; junction bases unmatched: 5. CDR3 coding DNA: TGTGCCAGCAGTCTGGGACAGGGGCTTAATGAGCAGTTCTTC. It yields the protein CASSLGQGLNEQFF.

The V gene is TRBV4-1, the J gene TRBJ2-6; D possibly corresponds to TRBD1 (6 bases). This CDR3 spans 17 amino acids. Germline assignment: CDR1 MGHRA and CDR2 YSYEKL. With 0 bases removed from V and 4 bases from J, the gap between germline ends came to 13 bases. The CDR3 nucleotides read TGCGCCAGCAGCCAAGATTTCACAGGGTTGGGGGCCAACGTCCTGACTTTC. Protein: CASSQDFTGLGANVLTF.

The V call is TRBV2, the J call TRBJ1-5; D may be TRBD1 (6 bases). The V end was cut by 5 bases, the J end by 6 bases, with 11 bases between. Germline CDR1 reads SNHLY; CDR2 reads FYNNEI. The CDR3 runs to 13 residues. The CDR3 bases are TGTGCCAGCAGTAGGGGGACCGGTCAGCCCCAGCATTTT. This translates into CASSRGTGQPQHF. The variable domain in full, completed from reference TRBV2 and TRBJ1-5, reads EPEVTQTPSHQVTQMGQEVILRCVPISNHLYFYWYRQILGQKVEFLVSFYNNEISEKSEIFDDQFSVERPDGSNFTLKIRSTKLEDSAMYFCASSRGTGQPQHFGDGTRLSIL.

This chain connects TRBV11-2 to TRBJ2-7, with 7 bases aligning to TRBD2. The CDR3 contains 13 residues. Germline CDR1 reads SGHAT; CDR2 reads FQNNGV. Germline trimming cut 5 bases from V and 6 bases from J; bases unmatched to any gene: 7. DNA of the CDR3: TGTGCCAGCAGCATGGGACTACCACCCGAGCAGTACTTC. Amino acid sequence: CASSMGLPPEQYF.

J is TRBJ2-7 and V is TRBV25-1; D is perhaps TRBD1 (6 bases). This CDR3 contains 15 residues. Trimming took off 3 bases at V and 5 bases at J, with 17 bases between the two ends. Germline CDR1 reads MGHDK; CDR2 reads SYGVNS. The CDR3 loop reads CASSEGWQGLDEQYF. The CDR3 DNA reads as TGTGCCAGCAGTGAGGGGTGGCAGGGGCTCGACGAGCAGTACTTC.

In its sample, this clone was seen once. The J gene is TRBJ2-1, the V gene TRBV28; 10 bases line up with TRBD1. Germline CDR1 is MDHEN and CDR2 is SYDVKM. The trim removed 11 bases at V and 7 bases at J, leaving 5 bases unmatched. The CDR3 spans 12 residues. Here the CDR3 reads CAGGDRGNEQFF. The CDR3 DNA reads TGTGCCGGGGGGGACAGGGGTAATGAGCAGTTCTTC.

The J gene is TRBJ2-2, the V gene TRBV5-1, with 7 bases aligning to TRBD2. The CDR3 consists of 17 residues. After removal of 0 bases from V and 2 bases from J, the junction contained 7 bases not matched to a gene. Germline V gene sequence: CDR1 SGHRS, CDR2 YFSETQ. In nucleotides, the CDR3 is TGCGCCAGCAGCTTGGCCTATCTAGCGGCAAACACCGGGGAGCTGTTTTTT. Its translation: CASSLAYLAANTGELFF.

This chain joins TRBV18 and TRBJ2-1, with 7 nucleotides matching TRBD1. The CDR3 sequence is 15 residues long. The germline CDR1 and CDR2 sequences are KGHSH and LQKENI. The V segment lost 2 bases and the J segment 0 bases; nucleotides outside the gene matches: 1. DNA for the CDR3: TGTGCCAGCTCACCAACAGGGGTCTCCTACAATGAGCAGTTCTTC. It translates to CASSPTGVSYNEQFF.

This clone is judged medium-sized. This chain links TRBV6-5 with TRBJ2-7; no clear D. CDR3 length: 13 amino acids. Trimming took off 2 bases at V and 1 base at J, with 6 bases between the two ends. CDR1 and CDR2 (germline): MNHEY, SVGAGI. The CDR3 DNA follows: TGTGCCAGCAGTTACGGCGGTTCCTACGAGCAGTACTTC. This gives the protein CASSYGGSYEQYF.

The V and J genes are TRBV28 and TRBJ1-5; 7 bases agree with TRBD1. Germline CDR1 and CDR2: MDHEN and SYDVKM. V gave up 2 bases and J gave up 4 bases; unmatched junction bases: 5. The CDR3 extends over 15 amino acids. This CDR3 reads CASSLGDRENQPQHF. Written as DNA, the CDR3 is TGTGCCAGCAGTTTAGGGGACAGAGAAAATCAGCCCCAGCATTTT.

The chain links TRBV5-1 to TRBJ1-1; TRBD1 might be the D (5 bases). Germline assignment: CDR1 SGHRS and CDR2 YFSETQ. V lost 4 bases to trimming and J lost 1 base, with 17 bases between them. CDR3 size: 16 residues. This chain's CDR3 is CASSLQWGGRNTEAFF. The DNA of the CDR3 is TGCGCCAGCAGCCTCCAATGGGGGGGGAGGAACACTGAAGCTTTCTTT.

The CDR3 sequence: CASSRGVQETQYF. The CDR3 nucleotides read TGTGCCAGCAGCCGGGGGGTCCAAGAGACCCAGTACTTC. J is TRBJ2-5 and V is TRBV2, with 7 bases aligning to TRBD2. The CDR3 runs 13 residues. Germline assignment: CDR1 SNHLY and CDR2 FYNNEI. Unmatched junction bases numbered 2, after V lost 6 bases and J lost 1 base.

The chain is built from TRBV19 and TRBJ2-1; D is possibly TRBD2 (6 bases). The CDR3 totals 17 residues. CDR1 and CDR2 (germline): LNHDA, SQIVND (reference sequence). Trimming pared 1 base from V and 4 bases from J, leaving 17 bases between. In DNA form, the CDR3 reads TGTGCCAGTAGTATAGTCTTCCCGGCTAGCGAGTACAATGAGCAGTTCTTC. Translation gives CASSIVFPASEYNEQFF.

This rearrangement joins TRBV5-1 to TRBJ1-1; D uncertain. Germline loops: CDR1 SGHRS, CDR2 YFSETQ. This CDR3 contains 14 residues. V was trimmed by 0 bases and J by 5 bases, leaving 11 bases between them. The CDR3 region is CASSLAGGSTEAFF. The CDR3 DNA reads as TGCGCCAGCAGCTTGGCCGGCGGGTCGACTGAAGCTTTCTTT.

The chain uses TRBV28 and TRBJ1-6; TRBD1 matches at 9 bases. This CDR3 contains 15 residues. Trimming at V came to 7 bases and at J to 8 bases, leaving 9 bases not matched to a gene. Germline V lookup: CDR1 MDHEN, CDR2 SYDVKM. CDR3 residues: CASTPPGQGHSPLHF. The DNA for the CDR3 is TGTGCCAGCACTCCGCCGGGACAGGGCCATTCACCCCTCCACTTT.

The gene calls are TRBV28 and TRBJ1-4; 12 bases map to TRBD1. Germline V gives CDR1 MDHEN, CDR2 SYDVKM. Trimming cost V 6 bases and J 8 bases; bases outside gene matches: 10. This CDR3 spans 16 amino acids. The CDR3 here is CASSLGGQGAREKLFF. The CDR3 bases are TGTGCCAGCAGCCTGGGGGGACAGGGGGCACGGGAAAAACTGTTTTTT. The full variable domain, its missing parts supplied by reference TRBV28 and TRBJ1-4, is DVKVTQSSRYLVKRTGEKVFLECVQDMDHENMFWYRQDPGLGLRLIYFSYDVKMKEKGDIPEGYSVSREKKERFSLILESASTNQTSMYLCASSLGGQGAREKLFFGSGTQLSVL.

This chain links TRBV27 with TRBJ1-5; TRBD1 aligns across 10 bases. CDR3 length: 15 amino acids. Trimming at V came to 4 bases and at J to 6 bases, leaving 6 bases not matched to a gene. Looked up from germline, CDR1 is MNHEY and CDR2 is SMNVEV (reference sequence). CDR3 in DNA: TGTGCCAGCAGTTCGGACAGGGGGGGAGTTCAGCCCCAGCATTTT. This codes for CASSSDRGGVQPQHF.

V and J are TRBV5-1 and TRBJ1-2; D might be TRBD1 (6 bases). This CDR3 is 13 amino acids long. Between the trimmed V and J ends, which lost 4 bases and 1 base, there was a span of 8 bases. Per germline, CDR1 SGHRS and CDR2 YFSETQ. CDR3 region: CASSNRDNYGYTF. The CDR3 nucleotides are TGCGCCAGCAGCAACAGGGATAACTATGGCTACACCTTC.

This clone was seen a few times. The CDR3 DNA follows: TGTGCCAGCAGTTACGGTAGCTCCTCCTACGAGCAGTACTTC. Encoded protein: CASSYGSSSYEQYF. The V call is TRBV6-6, the J call TRBJ2-7, with D uncertain. V dropped 2 bases and J dropped 0 bases, with 8 bases sitting between them. The CDR3 totals 14 residues. Germline assignment: CDR1 MNHNY and CDR2 SVGAGI (reference sequence).